This passage covers 9 T cell receptor beta chains from one sample sequenced in a study of CD8+CD57+ T cells in acquired aplastic anemia. Patients chosen for sequencing had shown CD8+CD57+ cell expansion by flow cytometry. Genomic DNA, the template, was used for profiling of the TCR beta VDJ and CDR3. TCRdb called the reads again in MiXCR, with one record for every CDR3 protein. The sample lists 150,000 to 160,000 distinct CDR3 sequences; roughly 49% were seen once. Sequences were obtained from sorted CD4+, CD8+, or CD8+CD57+ T cells (not recorded which) from PBMCs. The receptors come from a human donor with aplastic anemia.

As for this clonotype: This may arise from a read error, as a much more abundant clone is one base away. The chain combines TRBV9 with TRBJ2-3; D is tentatively TRBD1 or TRBD2 (6 bases each). The germline CDR1 and CDR2 sequences are SGDLS and YYNGEE. The length of the CDR3 is 15 residues. V was shortened by 3 bases and J by 10 bases, with 21 bases between the two germline ends. The CDR3 DNA reads TGTGCCAGCAGCGGGGGGGCAGACGCTTTTGAAGCGCAGTATTTT. Protein sequence: CASSGGADAFEAQYF.

The chain combines TRBV29-1 with TRBJ1-2; no clear D gene. The V end was cut by 5 bases, the J end by 4 bases, with 32 bases between. The CDR3 has 19 residues. Looked up from germline, CDR1 is SQVTM and CDR2 is ANQGSEA. CDR3 nucleotides: TGCAGCGTTATAGAATCGGGCAGCTTATGGACCCAGAAGGGCTATGGCTACACCTTC. Translating gives CSVIESGSLWTQKGYGYTF.

The chain has TRBV2 and TRBJ2-1; D assignment may be TRBD1 or TRBD2 (5 bases each). CDR3 length: 15 residues. The germline V gene encodes CDR1 SNHLY and CDR2 FYNNEI. The V end lost 7 bases, the J end lost 2 bases, and 15 bases lay between the germline ends. The CDR3 sequence: CASTPGRRTYNEQFF. Here the CDR3 DNA reads TGTGCCAGCACCCCGGGACGACGAACCTACAATGAGCAGTTCTTC.

The J gene is TRBJ1-6, the V gene TRBV2; the D gene is possibly TRBD1 (5 bases). From germline, CDR1 is SNHLY and CDR2 FYNNEI. V lost 5 bases and J lost 9, with 17 bases in between. This CDR3 contains 15 residues. Here the CDR3 reads CASSLSQGSGSPLHF. CDR3 DNA: TGTGCCAGCAGTCTCTCCCAGGGTAGTGGTTCACCCCTCCACTTT.

With regard to this clonotype: Just one base apart from a much larger clone, this may be a read error. The V gene is TRBV5-1, the J gene TRBJ2-2; either TRBD1 or TRBD2 may supply D (5 bases each). Germline CDR1 is SGHRS and CDR2 is YFSETQ. This CDR3 spans 16 amino acids. This CDR3 is CASSFEGTPRTGALFF. The DNA for the CDR3 is TGCGCCAGCAGCTTTGAAGGGACCCCCAGGACCGGGGCGCTGTTTTTT.

This clonotype was recorded many times. The chain carries TRBV5-4 and TRBJ2-7, with 8 bases matching TRBD2. This CDR3 has 14 amino acids. Germline V gene sequence: CDR1 SGHNT, CDR2 YYREEE (reference sequence). Unmatched junction bases numbered 7, after V lost 4 bases and J lost 4 bases. CDR3 region: CASSPGTRSYEQYF. CDR3 sequence (DNA): TGTGCCAGCAGCCCCGGGACTAGATCTTACGAGCAGTACTTC.

This clonotype was counted at least ten times. This may come from a read error, since a much larger clone is one base off. The J gene is TRBJ2-7, the V gene TRBV7-8; no reliable D call. This CDR3 comprises 12 residues. V shed 2 bases and J shed 1 base, with 3 bases lying between them. The germline V gene has CDR1 SGHVS and CDR2 FQNEAQ. The CDR3 loop is CASSLRSYEQYF. CDR3 DNA: TGTGCCAGCAGCTTAAGGTCCTACGAGCAGTACTTC.

V and J are TRBV29-1 and TRBJ2-1, with 7 bases fitting TRBD2. CDR3 length equals 13 residues. Germline V gene lookup returns CDR1 SQVTM and CDR2 ANQGSEA. The J segment lost 6 bases and the V segment lost 7 bases, leaving 9 bases of the junction unmatched. CDR3 loop: CSGERDLGNEQFF. CDR3 DNA: TGCAGCGGTGAGCGGGATTTGGGCAATGAGCAGTTCTTC.

The chain has TRBV2 and TRBJ2-5; D may be TRBD1 (5 bases). The V end lost 11 bases, the J end lost 4 bases, and 20 bases lay between the germline ends. Germline V gene lookup returns CDR1 SNHLY and CDR2 FYNNEI. CDR3 length: 14 residues. The CDR3 loop reads CAGGPQDTLETQYF. The CDR3 DNA is TGTGCCGGCGGACCCCAGGACACCCTAGAGACCCAGTACTTC.